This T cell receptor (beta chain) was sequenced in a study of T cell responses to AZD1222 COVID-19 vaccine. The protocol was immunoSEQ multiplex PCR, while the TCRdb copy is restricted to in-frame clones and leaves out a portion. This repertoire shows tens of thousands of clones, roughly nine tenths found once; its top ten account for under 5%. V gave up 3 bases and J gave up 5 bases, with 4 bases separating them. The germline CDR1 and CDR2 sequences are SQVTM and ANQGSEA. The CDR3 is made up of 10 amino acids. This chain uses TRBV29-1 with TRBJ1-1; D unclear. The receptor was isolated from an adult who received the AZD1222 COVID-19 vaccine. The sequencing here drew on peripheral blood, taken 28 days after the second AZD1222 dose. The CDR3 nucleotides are TGCAGCGTTGATGTTACTGAAGCTTTCTTT. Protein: CSVDVTEAFF. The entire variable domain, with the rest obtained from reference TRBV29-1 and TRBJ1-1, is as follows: SAVISQKPSRDICQRGTSLTIQCQVDSQVTMMFWYRQQPGQSLTLIATANQGSEATYESGFVIDKFPISRPNLTFSTLTVSNMSPEDSSIYLCSVDVTEAFFGQGTRLTVV.